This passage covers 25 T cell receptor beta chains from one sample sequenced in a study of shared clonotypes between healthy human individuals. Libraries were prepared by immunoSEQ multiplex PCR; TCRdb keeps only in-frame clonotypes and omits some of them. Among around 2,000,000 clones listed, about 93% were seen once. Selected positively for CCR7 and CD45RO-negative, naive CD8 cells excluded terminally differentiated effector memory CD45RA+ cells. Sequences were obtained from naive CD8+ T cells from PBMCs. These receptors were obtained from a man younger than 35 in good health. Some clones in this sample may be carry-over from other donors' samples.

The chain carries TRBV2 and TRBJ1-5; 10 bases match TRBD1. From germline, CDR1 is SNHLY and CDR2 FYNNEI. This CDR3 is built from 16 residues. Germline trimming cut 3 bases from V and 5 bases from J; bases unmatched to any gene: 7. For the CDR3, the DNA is TGTGCCAGCAGTGATTTTGAGACAGGGGGCCATCAGCCCCAGCATTTT. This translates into CASSDFETGGHQPQHF.

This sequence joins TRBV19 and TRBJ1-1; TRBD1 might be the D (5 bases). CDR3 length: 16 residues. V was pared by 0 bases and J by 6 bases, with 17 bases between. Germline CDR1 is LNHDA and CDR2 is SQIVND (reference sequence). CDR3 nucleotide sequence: TGTGCCAGTAGTATAGACCTCTCGGGGAGGGGCGCTGAAGCTTTCTTT. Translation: CASSIDLSGRGAEAFF. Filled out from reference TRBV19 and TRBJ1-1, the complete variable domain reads DGGITQSPKYLFRKEGQNVTLSCEQNLNHDAMYWYRQDPGQGLRLIYYSQIVNDFQKGDIAEGYSVSREKKESFPLTVTSAQKNPTAFYLCASSIDLSGRGAEAFFGQGTRLTVV.

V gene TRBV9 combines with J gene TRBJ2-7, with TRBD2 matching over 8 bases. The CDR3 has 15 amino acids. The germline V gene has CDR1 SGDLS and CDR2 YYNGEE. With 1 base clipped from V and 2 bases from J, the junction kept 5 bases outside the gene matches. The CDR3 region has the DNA TGTGCCAGCAGCGTATCAGCGGGGGAGACCTACGAGCAGTACTTC. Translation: CASSVSAGETYEQYF.

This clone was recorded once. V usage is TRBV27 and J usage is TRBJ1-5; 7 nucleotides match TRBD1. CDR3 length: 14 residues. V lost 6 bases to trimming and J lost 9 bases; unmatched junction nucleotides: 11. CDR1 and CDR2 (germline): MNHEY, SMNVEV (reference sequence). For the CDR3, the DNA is TGTGCCAGCAGCTTACAGGGGCCCCAATCGCCCCAGCATTTT. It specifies CASSLQGPQSPQHF.

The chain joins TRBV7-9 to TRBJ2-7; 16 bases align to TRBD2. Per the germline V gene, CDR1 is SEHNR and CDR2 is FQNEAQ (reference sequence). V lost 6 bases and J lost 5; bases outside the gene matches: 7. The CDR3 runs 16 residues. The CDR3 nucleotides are TGTGCCAGCAGTTGGGGACTAGCGGGAGGGAGTGACGAGCAGTACTTC. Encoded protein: CASSWGLAGGSDEQYF. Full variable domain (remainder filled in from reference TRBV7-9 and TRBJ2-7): DTGVSQNPRHKITKRGQNVTFRCDPISEHNRLYWYRQTLGQGPEFLTYFQNEAQLEKSRLLSDRFSAERPKGSFSTLEIQRTEQGDSAMYLCASSWGLAGGSDEQYFGPGTRLTVT.

CDR3 in DNA: TGCAGCGTCGCACAGGGGAATATCTACGAGCAGTACTTC. It encodes CSVAQGNIYEQYF. This chain uses TRBV29-1 with TRBJ2-5, with 7 bases matching TRBD1. The DNA end lines up better with TRBJ2-7; the J call may be wrong. This CDR3 is built from 13 residues. CDR1 and CDR2 from the germline V gene are SQVTM and ANQGSEA.

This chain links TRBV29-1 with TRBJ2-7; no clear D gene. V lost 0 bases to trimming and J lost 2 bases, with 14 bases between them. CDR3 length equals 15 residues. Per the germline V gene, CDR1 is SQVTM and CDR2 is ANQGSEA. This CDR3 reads CSVEDWATTTYEQYF. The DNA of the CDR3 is TGCAGCGTTGAAGATTGGGCTACAACTACCTACGAGCAGTACTTC.

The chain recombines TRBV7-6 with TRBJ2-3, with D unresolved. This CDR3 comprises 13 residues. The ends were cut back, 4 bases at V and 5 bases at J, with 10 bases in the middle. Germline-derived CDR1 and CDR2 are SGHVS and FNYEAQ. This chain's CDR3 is CASSSVPLDTQYF. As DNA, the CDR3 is TGTGCCAGCAGCTCAGTCCCATTAGATACGCAGTATTTT.

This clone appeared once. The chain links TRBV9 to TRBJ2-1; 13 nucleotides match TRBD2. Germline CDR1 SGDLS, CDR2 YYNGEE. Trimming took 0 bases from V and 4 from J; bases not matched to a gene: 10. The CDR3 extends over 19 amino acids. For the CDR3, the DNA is TGTGCCAGCAGCGTAGAGGAACTAGCGGGAGGGAGTCTTTACAATGAGCAGTTCTTC. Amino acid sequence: CASSVEELAGGSLYNEQFF.

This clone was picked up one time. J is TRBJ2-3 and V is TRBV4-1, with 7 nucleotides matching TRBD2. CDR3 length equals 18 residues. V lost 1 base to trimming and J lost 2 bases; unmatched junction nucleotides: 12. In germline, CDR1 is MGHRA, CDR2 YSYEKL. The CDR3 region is CASSQGAASGPHTDTQYF. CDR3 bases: TGCGCCAGCAGCCAAGGGGCAGCTAGCGGACCTCACACAGATACGCAGTATTTT.

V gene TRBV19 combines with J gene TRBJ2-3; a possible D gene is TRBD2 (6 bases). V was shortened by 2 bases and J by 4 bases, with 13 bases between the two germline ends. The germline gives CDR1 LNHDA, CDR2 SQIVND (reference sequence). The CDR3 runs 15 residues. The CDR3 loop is CASSITGVSADTQYF. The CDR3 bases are TGTGCCAGTAGTATAACGGGAGTGTCGGCAGATACGCAGTATTTT.

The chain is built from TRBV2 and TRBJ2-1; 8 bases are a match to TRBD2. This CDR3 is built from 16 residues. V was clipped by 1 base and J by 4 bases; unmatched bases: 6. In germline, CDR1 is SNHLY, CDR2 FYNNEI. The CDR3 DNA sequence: TGTGCCAGCAGTGAAGTTCGGCTAGCGGGTTACAATGAGCAGTTCTTC. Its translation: CASSEVRLAGYNEQFF.

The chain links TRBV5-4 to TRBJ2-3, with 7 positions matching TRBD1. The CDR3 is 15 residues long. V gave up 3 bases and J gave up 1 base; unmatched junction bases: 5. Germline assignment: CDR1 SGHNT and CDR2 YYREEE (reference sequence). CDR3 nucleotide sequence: TGTGCCAGCAGCTCCATAGGACAGGGCACAGATACGCAGTATTTT. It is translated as CASSSIGQGTDTQYF.

In nucleotides, the CDR3 is TGTGCCAGCAGCTTCAGAACCGGGACAGTTTACGAGCAGTACTTC. This gives the protein CASSFRTGTVYEQYF. The chain uses TRBV7-9 and TRBJ2-7; 7 bases align to TRBD1. Germline loops: CDR1 SEHNR, CDR2 FQNEAQ (reference sequence). J was trimmed by 4 bases and V by 3 bases; bases with no gene match: 9. The CDR3 has 15 amino acids.

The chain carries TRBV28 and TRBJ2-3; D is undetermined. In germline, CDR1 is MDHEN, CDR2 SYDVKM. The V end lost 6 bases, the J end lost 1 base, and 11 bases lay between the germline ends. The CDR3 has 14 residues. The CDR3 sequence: CASRTNLGTDTQYF. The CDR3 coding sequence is TGTGCCAGCAGAACTAACTTGGGCACAGATACGCAGTATTTT.

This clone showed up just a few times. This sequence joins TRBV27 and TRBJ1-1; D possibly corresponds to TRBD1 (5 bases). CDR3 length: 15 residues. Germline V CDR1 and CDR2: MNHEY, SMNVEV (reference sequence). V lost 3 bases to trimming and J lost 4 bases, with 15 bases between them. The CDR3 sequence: CASSFSIGGGTEAFF. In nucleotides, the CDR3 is TGTGCCAGCAGTTTCTCGATTGGGGGAGGCACTGAAGCTTTCTTT.

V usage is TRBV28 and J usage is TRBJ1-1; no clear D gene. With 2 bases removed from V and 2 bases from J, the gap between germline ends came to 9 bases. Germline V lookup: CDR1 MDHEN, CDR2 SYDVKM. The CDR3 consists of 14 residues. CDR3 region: CASSLSPDNTEAFF. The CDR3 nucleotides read TGTGCCAGCAGTTTAAGTCCAGACAACACTGAAGCTTTCTTT.

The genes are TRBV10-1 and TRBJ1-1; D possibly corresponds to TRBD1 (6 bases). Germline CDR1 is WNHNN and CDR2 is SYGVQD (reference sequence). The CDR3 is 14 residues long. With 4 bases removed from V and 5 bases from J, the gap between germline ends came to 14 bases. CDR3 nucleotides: TGCGCCAGCAGTGGTGCAGGGGTGGGGACTGAAGCTTTCTTT. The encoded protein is CASSGAGVGTEAFF.

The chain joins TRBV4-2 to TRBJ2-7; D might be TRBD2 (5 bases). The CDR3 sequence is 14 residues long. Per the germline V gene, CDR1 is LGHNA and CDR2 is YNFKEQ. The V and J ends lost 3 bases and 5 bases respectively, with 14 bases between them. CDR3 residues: CASSHLSSLNEQYF. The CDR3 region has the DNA TGTGCCAGCAGCCATCTCTCTAGCCTCAACGAGCAGTACTTC.

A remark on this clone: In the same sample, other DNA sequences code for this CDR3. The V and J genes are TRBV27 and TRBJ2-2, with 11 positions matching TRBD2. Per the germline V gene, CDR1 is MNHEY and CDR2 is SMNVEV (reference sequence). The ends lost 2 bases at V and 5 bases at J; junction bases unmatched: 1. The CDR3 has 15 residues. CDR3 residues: CASSLGTSGTGELFF. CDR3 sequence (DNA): TGTGCCAGCAGTTTAGGGACTAGCGGAACCGGGGAGCTGTTTTTT.

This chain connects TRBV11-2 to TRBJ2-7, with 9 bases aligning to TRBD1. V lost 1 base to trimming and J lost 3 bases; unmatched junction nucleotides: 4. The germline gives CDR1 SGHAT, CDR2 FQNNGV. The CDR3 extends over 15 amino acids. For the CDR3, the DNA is TGTGCCAGCAGCTTAGGATGGGGACAGGGCTACGAGCAGTACTTC. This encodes CASSLGWGQGYEQYF.

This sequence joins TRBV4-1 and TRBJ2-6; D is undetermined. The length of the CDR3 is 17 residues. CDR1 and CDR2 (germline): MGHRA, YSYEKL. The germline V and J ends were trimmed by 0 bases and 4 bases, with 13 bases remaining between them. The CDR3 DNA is TGCGCCAGCAGCCAAGACCGAACGGTTACCGGGGCCAACGTCCTGACTTTC. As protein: CASSQDRTVTGANVLTF.

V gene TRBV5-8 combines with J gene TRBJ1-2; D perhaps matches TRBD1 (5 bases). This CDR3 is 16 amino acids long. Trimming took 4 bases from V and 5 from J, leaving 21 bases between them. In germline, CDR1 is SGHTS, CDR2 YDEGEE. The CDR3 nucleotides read TGTGCCAGCAGCAACAATTTGGCGGGGCTAAGTTATGGCTACACCTTC. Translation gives CASSNNLAGLSYGYTF.

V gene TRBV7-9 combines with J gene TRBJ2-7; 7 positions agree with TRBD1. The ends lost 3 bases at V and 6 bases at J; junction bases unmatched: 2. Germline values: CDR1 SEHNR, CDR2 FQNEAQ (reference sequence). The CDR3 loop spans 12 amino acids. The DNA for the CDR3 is TGTGCCAGCAGCTTTACAGGGGCCGAGCAGTACTTC. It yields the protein CASSFTGAEQYF.

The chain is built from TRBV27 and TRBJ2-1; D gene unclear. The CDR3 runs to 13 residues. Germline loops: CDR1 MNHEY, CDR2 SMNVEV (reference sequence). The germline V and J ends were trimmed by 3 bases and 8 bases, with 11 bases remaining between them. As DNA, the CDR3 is TGTGCCAGCAGTTTTGCCCCACTCCATGAGCAGTTCTTC. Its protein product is CASSFAPLHEQFF.